These 28 T cell receptor beta chains share one sample of origin, sequenced in a study of shared clonotypes between healthy human individuals. Method: immunoSEQ multiplex PCR; TCRdb's copy keeps in-frame clones and lacks some. The sample holds over 700,000 clones; roughly 72% are singletons and the top ten take more than 1.5%. The specimen was memory CD4+ T cells sorted from blood. Subset here: CD45RA-negative fraction. The receptors come from a woman in her twenties or thirties in good health.

This clone showed up just once. J is TRBJ2-1 and V is TRBV29-1, with TRBD1 matching 9 bases. Germline assignment: CDR1 SQVTM and CDR2 ANQGSEA. The CDR3 extends over 15 amino acids. The V gene end was trimmed by 4 bases and the J gene end by 4 bases; junction bases not matched to a gene: 8. In nucleotides, the CDR3 is TGCAGCGTTGGCCGGGGGACAGGGTCTTACAATGAGCAGTTCTTC. Protein product: CSVGRGTGSYNEQFF.

This clone was picked up a small number of times. The chain is built from TRBV6-1 and TRBJ2-2, with a weak D call TRBD1 (5 bases). With 6 bases removed from V and 0 bases from J, the gap between germline ends came to 8 bases. Germline assignment: CDR1 MNHNS and CDR2 SASEGT. The CDR3 spans 14 residues. The CDR3 sequence: CASSATANTGELFF. DNA of the CDR3: TGTGCCAGCAGCGCGACAGCGAACACCGGGGAGCTGTTTTTT.

Turning to this clone: The same CDR3 arises from other DNA sequences in this sample as well. The chain joins TRBV5-1 to TRBJ2-7, with 12 bases matching TRBD2. The germline CDR1 and CDR2 sequences are SGHRS and YFSETQ. The trim removed 0 bases at V and 5 bases at J, leaving 0 bases unmatched. The CDR3 totals 14 residues. CDR3 amino acids: CASSLGTSGNEQYF. The CDR3 region has the DNA TGCGCCAGCAGCTTGGGGACTAGCGGGAACGAGCAGTACTTC.

The chain uses TRBV27 and TRBJ2-3; 10 nucleotides align to TRBD2. This CDR3 is built from 17 residues. The V gene's germline CDR1 is MNHEY and CDR2 SMNVEV (reference sequence). Trimming cost V 4 bases and J 5 bases; bases outside gene matches: 12. The CDR3 bases are TGTGCCAGCAGTTCCCGGACTAGCGGCCCTGAGGGAGATACGCAGTATTTT. Protein product: CASSSRTSGPEGDTQYF.

The V and J genes are TRBV30 and TRBJ2-3, with 9 nucleotides matching TRBD1. The CDR3 has 15 residues. Germline CDR1 is GTSNPN and CDR2 is SVGIG (reference sequence). The V segment lost 2 bases and the J segment 2 bases; nucleotides outside the gene matches: 5. This CDR3 is CAWSSDRGITDTQYF. Here the CDR3 DNA reads TGTGCCTGGAGTTCGGACAGGGGAATCACAGATACGCAGTATTTT.

In the case of this clone: This sample includes further DNA sequences coding for the same CDR3. This chain joins TRBV9 and TRBJ2-3; D is tentatively TRBD1 or TRBD2 (5 bases each). Germline V CDR1 and CDR2: SGDLS, YYNGEE. V shed 0 bases and J shed 6 bases, with 11 bases lying between them. The CDR3 runs to 14 residues. The CDR3 nucleotides read TGTGCCAGCAGCGTAGGGGGCGGGTCGGATACGCAGTATTTT. Its translation is CASSVGGGSDTQYF.

This clone was counted once. The rearrangement uses TRBV28 and TRBJ2-3; TRBD1 is a possible D gene (5 bases). Germline-derived CDR1 and CDR2 are MDHEN and SYDVKM. The ends were cut back, 6 bases at V and 0 bases at J, with 16 bases in the middle. The CDR3 is 16 amino acids. CDR3: CASRTRTPLSTDTQYF. CDR3 coding DNA: TGTGCCAGCAGGACCCGGACACCTCTTAGCACAGATACGCAGTATTTT.

This clone came up a few times. The rearrangement joins TRBV12-5 to TRBJ2-2, with no clear D. CDR1 is LGHNT and CDR2 is FRNRAP in the germline V gene. With 3 bases removed from V and 1 base from J, the gap between germline ends came to 3 bases. This CDR3 has 13 residues. The CDR3: CASGLLNTGELFF. Written as DNA, the CDR3 is TGTGCTAGTGGTTTACTGAACACCGGGGAGCTGTTTTTT.

The chain joins TRBV6-1 to TRBJ2-7; D gene ambiguous. Trimming stripped 0 bases from V and 9 bases from J, with 12 bases between. Germline loops: CDR1 MNHNS, CDR2 SASEGT. The CDR3 covers 13 residues. For the CDR3, the DNA is TGTGCCAGCAGTGAAGCGCAGGCGGACCCGCAGTACTTC. Its translation: CASSEAQADPQYF.

The rearrangement uses TRBV29-1 and TRBJ1-1; tentatively, D is TRBD1 (6 bases). V gave up 5 bases and J gave up 7 bases, with 8 bases separating them. The CDR3 has 10 amino acids. CDR1 is SQVTM, CDR2 ANQGSEA, per germline. The CDR3 DNA reads TGCAGCGTTCACAGGGTTGAAGCTTTCTTT. It codes for CSVHRVEAFF. Using reference TRBV29-1 and TRBJ1-1 for the parts outside the CDR3, the full variable domain is SAVISQKPSRDICQRGTSLTIQCQVDSQVTMMFWYRQQPGQSLTLIATANQGSEATYESGFVIDKFPISRPNLTFSTLTVSNMSPEDSSIYLCSVHRVEAFFGQGTRLTVV.

The table lists this clone with a count of one. J is TRBJ2-7 and V is TRBV14; no clear D. CDR1 and CDR2 from the germline V gene are SGHDN and FVKESK. V shed 1 base and J shed 6 bases, with 4 bases lying between them. The CDR3 covers 11 residues. This chain's CDR3 is CASSQVFEQYF. CDR3 DNA sequence: TGTGCCAGCAGCCAAGTGTTCGAGCAGTACTTC.

This clone came up a few times. The chain recombines TRBV19 with TRBJ2-4; D call uncertain. The V gene's germline CDR1 is LNHDA and CDR2 SQIVND (reference sequence). V shed 6 bases and J shed 6 bases, with 15 bases lying between them. The CDR3 length is 14 residues. CDR3 bases: TGTGCCAGTAGCACCCGGACGCAGGCAAACATTCAGTACTTC. Translating gives CASSTRTQANIQYF.

This clone has at least ten counts. Other DNA sequences of this sample code for an identical CDR3. The chain carries TRBV6-1 and TRBJ1-5; tentatively, D is TRBD1 (5 bases). V lost 2 bases to trimming and J lost 1 base, with 9 bases between them. CDR1 and CDR2 from the germline V gene are MNHNS and SASEGT. CDR3 length: 15 amino acids. The CDR3 protein is CASSERGWSNQPQHF. CDR3 DNA sequence: TGTGCCAGCAGTGAACGGGGGTGGAGCAATCAGCCCCAGCATTTT.

This rearrangement joins TRBV7-7 to TRBJ2-5; D is perhaps TRBD1 (6 bases). This CDR3 contains 15 residues. The germline V and J ends were trimmed by 5 bases and 2 bases, with 15 bases remaining between them. CDR1 SSHAT and CDR2 FNYEAQ come from the germline V gene (reference sequence). This CDR3 is CASSRNPGQQETQYF. DNA for the CDR3: TGTGCCAGCAGCCGTAATCCGGGACAACAAGAGACCCAGTACTTC.

The chain links TRBV6-6 to TRBJ1-5; possibly TRBD1 for D (6 bases). Trimming removed 2 bases from V and 0 bases from J, with 8 bases in between. CDR1 is MNHNY and CDR2 is SVGAGI in the germline V gene (reference sequence). This CDR3 region has 15 residues. The CDR3 here is CASSYDRSSNQPQHF. DNA for the CDR3: TGTGCCAGCAGTTACGACAGGAGTAGCAATCAGCCCCAGCATTTT.

The chain carries TRBV5-5 and TRBJ2-7, with 7 bases lining up with TRBD2. Germline CDR1 reads SGHKS; CDR2 reads YYEKEE (reference sequence). The length of the CDR3 is 15 residues. V was clipped by 4 bases and J by 1 base; unmatched bases: 8. The CDR3 loop reads CASSPRLAGSYEQYF. CDR3 nucleotide sequence: TGTGCCAGCAGCCCGAGACTAGCAGGGTCCTACGAGCAGTACTTC.

The rearrangement links TRBV29-1 to TRBJ2-7, with 8 bases identical to TRBD1. The CDR3 is made up of 15 amino acids. Germline trimming cut 3 bases from V and 7 bases from J; bases unmatched to any gene: 14. CDR1 and CDR2 from the germline V gene are SQVTM and ANQGSEA. CDR3: CSVDGPVQGAREQYF. CDR3 in DNA: TGCAGCGTTGATGGCCCCGTGCAGGGGGCGAGGGAGCAGTACTTC.

The chain joins TRBV15 to TRBJ2-5; 9 bases agree with TRBD1. With 3 bases clipped from V and 10 bases from J, the junction kept 3 bases outside the gene matches. This CDR3 comprises 12 residues. Germline lookup yields CDR1 LNHNV and CDR2 YYDKDF (reference sequence). CDR3 sequence (DNA): TGTGCCACCAGCAGGGGGACAGGGTTCCAGTACTTC. Translation: CATSRGTGFQYF.

This clone was counted at least ten times. This sample also contains other DNA sequences that code for the same CDR3. The rearrangement joins TRBV5-1 to TRBJ1-1; unclear D gene. Germline lookup yields CDR1 SGHRS and CDR2 YFSETQ. V was trimmed by 0 bases and J by 4 bases, leaving 7 bases between them. This CDR3 contains 13 residues. The CDR3 sequence is CASSLGQVTEAFF. The CDR3 coding sequence is TGCGCCAGCAGCTTGGGCCAGGTCACTGAAGCTTTCTTT.

This sequence joins TRBV19 and TRBJ2-3, with a weak D call TRBD1 (5 bases). V was trimmed by 3 bases and J by 2 bases, leaving 9 bases between them. The CDR3 spans 14 residues. From germline, CDR1 is LNHDA and CDR2 SQIVND (reference sequence). This CDR3 is CASSIRGPTDTQYF. CDR3 DNA: TGTGCCAGTAGTATTAGGGGCCCCACAGATACGCAGTATTTT.

This clone was seen a handful of times. The chain carries TRBV27 and TRBJ2-1; 7 nucleotides line up with TRBD1. CDR1 MNHEY and CDR2 SMNVEV come from the germline V gene (reference sequence). V was pared by 4 bases and J by 0 bases, with 18 bases of the junction left unmatched. This CDR3 spans 20 amino acids. CDR3 coding DNA: TGTGCCAGCAGTTCACCGACAGGGCTATTTCGGGTTGGCTCCTACAATGAGCAGTTCTTC. It is translated as CASSSPTGLFRVGSYNEQFF.

The rearrangement links TRBV6-5 to TRBJ1-1, with D possibly TRBD1 on 5 matching bases. Trimming pared 0 bases from V and 2 bases from J, leaving 10 bases between. CDR1 is MNHEY, CDR2 SVGAGI, per germline. The CDR3 runs to 15 residues. This CDR3 reads CASSYSRDGNTEAFF. CDR3 coding DNA: TGTGCCAGCAGTTACTCTCGGGACGGAAACACTGAAGCTTTCTTT.

V usage is TRBV28 and J usage is TRBJ2-3; 8 bases are shared with TRBD2. The CDR3 runs to 15 residues. Germline loops: CDR1 MDHEN, CDR2 SYDVKM. The junction had 5 bases not matched to a gene; V was cut back by 2 bases and J by 4 bases. The CDR3 DNA reads TGTGCCAGCAGTTTAAGCGGGAGTCGCGCAGATACGCAGTATTTT. It codes for CASSLSGSRADTQYF. The full variable domain, with the rest looked up from reference TRBV28 and TRBJ2-3, is DVKVTQSSRYLVKRTGEKVFLECVQDMDHENMFWYRQDPGLGLRLIYFSYDVKMKEKGDIPEGYSVSREKKERFSLILESASTNQTSMYLCASSLSGSRADTQYFGPGTRLTVL.

V and J are TRBV27 and TRBJ2-1, with TRBD2 matching over 8 bases. The CDR3 has 15 residues. In germline, CDR1 is MNHEY, CDR2 SMNVEV (reference sequence). V shed 6 bases and J 2 bases; nucleotides not matched to a gene: 6. The DNA of the CDR3 is TGTGCCAGCAGCCGGAGCGGGGGCCCCTACAATGAGCAGTTCTTC. This translates into CASSRSGGPYNEQFF.

This clone has only a few counts. The CDR3 region has the DNA TGTGCCAGTGGGACAGGGCGAACTAACTATGGCTACACCTTC. Translating gives CASGTGRTNYGYTF. The J gene is TRBJ1-2, the V gene TRBV19; 9 bases are a match to TRBD1. The V segment lost 8 bases and the J segment 0 bases; nucleotides outside the gene matches: 4. Germline assignment: CDR1 LNHDA and CDR2 SQIVND (reference sequence). The CDR3 has 14 amino acids.

This clone was detected a few times. A read error may explain this, as a much larger clone is one base away. V is TRBV11-2 and J is TRBJ2-7, with no clear D. This CDR3 spans 11 amino acids. The ends were cut back, 5 bases at V and 3 bases at J, with 5 bases in the middle. Per germline, CDR1 SGHAT and CDR2 FQNNGV. The CDR3 region is CASSAHYEQYF. CDR3 bases: TGTGCCAGCAGCGCCCACTACGAGCAGTACTTC. The full variable domain, completed using reference TRBV11-2 and TRBJ2-7, is EAGVAQSPRYKIIEKRQSVAFWCNPISGHATLYWYQQILGQGPKLLIQFQNNGVVDDSQLPKDRFSAERLKGVDSTLKIQPAKLEDSAVYLCASSAHYEQYFGPGTRLTVT.

V gene TRBV4-1 combines with J gene TRBJ2-1; TRBD2 matches 10 bases. Trimming cost V 4 bases and J 6 bases; bases outside gene matches: 6. The germline V gene encodes CDR1 MGHRA and CDR2 YSYEKL. The CDR3 has 15 amino acids. CDR3 nucleotides: TGCGCCAGCAGCCGAGAGCGGGAGGGCCGCAATGAGCAGTTCTTC. Translating gives CASSREREGRNEQFF.

V gene TRBV6-6 combines with J gene TRBJ1-3; D gene ambiguous. CDR1 is MNHNY and CDR2 is SVGAGI in the germline V gene (reference sequence). The length of the CDR3 is 12 residues. Trimming took off 2 bases at V and 8 bases at J, with 7 bases between the two ends. The CDR3 here is CASSYTDDTIYF. The CDR3 coding sequence is TGTGCCAGCAGTTACACCGATGACACCATATATTTT.